This T cell receptor (beta chain) was profiled in a study of CD8+ T cells in alopecia areata. As for the study in general: Tofacitinib lasted 6 to 18 months, then 6 months off drug.

In the case of this clone: No antigen is known for it.

Extracted RNA was reverse transcribed, and the resulting cDNA served as sequencing template. Using immunoSEQ multiplex PCR, the repertoire was profiled, and TCRdb retains in-frame clones only, with some absent. The sample lists roughly 250,000 clones; around 67% were seen once. Researchers picked out CD4+ and CD8+ T cells from PBMCs by sorting. Findings of the study overall: Scalp samples also yield sequences from resident alphabeta T cells of normal skin. Lesional scalp exceeded normal scalp in clonality, especially in alopecia totalis/universalis.

Trimming at V came to 0 bases and at J to 4 bases, leaving 5 bases not matched to a gene. This CDR3 has 15 residues. CDR1 is GTSNPN and CDR2 is SVGIG in the germline V gene (reference sequence). The sequence was obtained from a human donor with alopecia areata. Sequences were derived from CD4+ T cells sorted from blood, sampled at week 0. The chain couples TRBV30 to TRBJ2-3; 9 nucleotides align to TRBD2. CDR3: CAWSVLAGRADTQYF. In DNA form, the CDR3 reads TGTGCCTGGAGTGTCCTAGCGGGGAGAGCAGATACGCAGTATTTT. Using reference TRBV30 and TRBJ2-3 for the parts outside the CDR3, the full variable domain is SQTIHQWPATLVQPVGSPLSLECTVEGTSNPNLYWYRQAAGRGLQLLFYSVGIGQISSEVPQNLSASRPQDRQFILSSKKLLLSDSGFYLCAWSVLAGRADTQYFGPGTRLTVL.